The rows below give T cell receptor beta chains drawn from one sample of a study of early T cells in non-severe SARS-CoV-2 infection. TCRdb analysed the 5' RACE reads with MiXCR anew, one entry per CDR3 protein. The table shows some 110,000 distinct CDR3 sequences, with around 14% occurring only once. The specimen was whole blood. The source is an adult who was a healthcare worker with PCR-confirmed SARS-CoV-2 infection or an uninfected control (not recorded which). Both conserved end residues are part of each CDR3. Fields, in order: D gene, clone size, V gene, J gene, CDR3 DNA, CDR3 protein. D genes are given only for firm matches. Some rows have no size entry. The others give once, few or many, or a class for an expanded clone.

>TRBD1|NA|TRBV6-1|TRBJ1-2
TGTGCCAGCAGGAGACAGGGTTTTAACTATGGCTACACCTTC
CASRRQGFNYGYTF
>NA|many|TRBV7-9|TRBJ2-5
TGTGCCAGCAGCTTATCATGGGAGGAGGTGGTAGAGACCCAGTACTTC
CASSLSWEEVVETQYF
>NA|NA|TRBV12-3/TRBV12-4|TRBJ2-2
TGTGCCAGCAGTTGGGGTGGAAACACCGGGGAGCTGTTTTTT
CASSWGGNTGELFF
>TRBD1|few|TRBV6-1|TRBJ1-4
TGTGCCAGCAGTCCATGGACAGGGGAAGACGAAAAACTGTTTTTT
CASSPWTGEDEKLFF
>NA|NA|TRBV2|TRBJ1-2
TGTGCCAGCAGTGCCATACGCTACACCTTC
CASSAIRYTF
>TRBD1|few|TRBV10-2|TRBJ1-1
TGCGCCAGCAGGCACACAGGGGGCACTGAAGCTTTCTTT
CASRHTGGTEAFF
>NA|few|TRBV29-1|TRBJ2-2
TGCAGCGTTGAAGAACCACTGACTGGGGGCACCGGGGAGCTGTTTTTT
CSVEEPLTGGTGELFF
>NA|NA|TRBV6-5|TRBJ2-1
TGTGCCAGCAGTTACGACTCCCACAATGAGCAGTTCTTC
CASSYDSHNEQFF
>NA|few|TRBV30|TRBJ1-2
TGTGCCCAAGATCCGGCAGGGGAGAATGGCTACACCTTC
CAQDPAGENGYTF
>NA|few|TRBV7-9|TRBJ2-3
TGTGCCAGCAGCCGGGGGCAGGCAGATACGCAGTATTTT
CASSRGQADTQYF
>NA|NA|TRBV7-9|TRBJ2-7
TGTGCCAGCAGCTTTATGTTAGGGAAGGGCTCCTACGAGCAGTACTTC
CASSFMLGKGSYEQYF
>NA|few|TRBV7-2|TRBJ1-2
TGTGCCAGCAGGCCCCGGGCCTTGGGACACTATGGCTACACCTTC
CASRPRALGHYGYTF
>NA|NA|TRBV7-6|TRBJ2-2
TGTGCCAGCAGCTTAGCAGGGGCCCCCGGGGAGCTGTTTTTT
CASSLAGAPGELFF
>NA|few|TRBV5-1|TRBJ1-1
TGCGCCAGCAGCTTGGAAAGAGGGCGTGGAGCTTTCTTT
CASSLERGRGAFF
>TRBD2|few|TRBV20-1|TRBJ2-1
TGCAGTGTGAGCGGGGGGGCAGATGAGCAGTTCTTC
CSVSGGADEQFF
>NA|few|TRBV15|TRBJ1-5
TGTGCCACCAGCAGGGACACCAATCAGCCCCAGCATTTT
CATSRDTNQPQHF
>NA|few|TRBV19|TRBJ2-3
TGTGCCAGTAGTATAAAGTCGCGCGGAGGCACAGATACGCAGTATTTT
CASSIKSRGGTDTQYF
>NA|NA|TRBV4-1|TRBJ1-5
TGCGCCAGCAGCCAAGCTTTGGGACAAGGGCATCAGCCCCAGCATTTT
CASSQALGQGHQPQHF
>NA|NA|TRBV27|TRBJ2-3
TGTGCCAGCAGTTTGGTCTTAGGGGATACGCAGTATTTT
CASSLVLGDTQYF
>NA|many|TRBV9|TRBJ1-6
TGTGCCAGCAGCGAGACAGTGCAGAATTCACCCCTCCACTTT
CASSETVQNSPLHF
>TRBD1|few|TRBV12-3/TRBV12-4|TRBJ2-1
TGTGCCAGCAGCCACAGGGGTCATGAGCAGTTCTTC
CASSHRGHEQFF